The next 29 T cell receptor beta chains were all read from a single sample in a study of shared clonotypes between healthy human individuals. Profiled with immunoSEQ multiplex PCR; TCRdb holds only in-frame clones, not every one. Of about 2.4 million clones in the sample, roughly 93% are singletons; the top ten hold around 0.37%. The sample taken for sequencing was naive CD4+ T cells from PBMCs. Subset of the sample: CD45RA+ positively selected. The receptors originated from a man aged 18 to 30 in good health. Some clones in this sample may be carry-over from other donors' samples.

The CDR3 loop is CASRKIAGGTDVEFF. The CDR3 DNA is TGTGCCAGTCGGAAAATAGCGGGAGGGACGGATGTCGAGTTCTTC. This rearrangement joins TRBV28 to TRBJ2-1; 11 nucleotides match TRBD2. Per germline, CDR1 MDHEN and CDR2 SYDVKM. The CDR3 contains 15 residues. The V gene end was trimmed by 9 bases and the J gene end by 14 bases; junction bases not matched to a gene: 18.

The V call is TRBV5-4, the J call TRBJ1-2; maybe TRBD1 (6 bases). Per germline, CDR1 SGHNT and CDR2 YYREEE (reference sequence). Trimming took 3 bases from V and 3 from J, leaving 18 bases between them. The CDR3 contains 16 residues. The CDR3 here is CASSSRQDSLDYGYTF. CDR3 bases: TGTGCCAGCAGCTCACGCCAGGACAGCCTTGACTATGGCTACACCTTC.

The chain uses TRBV6-5 and TRBJ1-1; TRBD1 aligns across 8 bases. V was clipped by 0 bases and J by 5 bases; unmatched bases: 5. Germline V gives CDR1 MNHEY, CDR2 SVGAGI. CDR3 length: 15 amino acids. CDR3 DNA: TGTGCCAGCAGTTACTCGTACAGGGGGGTTACTGAAGCTTTCTTT. It translates to CASSYSYRGVTEAFF.

This chain uses TRBV5-1 with TRBJ2-1; no firm D call. V lost 2 bases and J lost 8, with 11 bases in between. This CDR3 has 13 amino acids. Germline CDR1 and CDR2: SGHRS and YFSETQ. The CDR3 loop reads CASSFQLGDEQFF. In DNA, the CDR3 is TGCGCCAGCAGCTTCCAGCTGGGCGATGAGCAGTTCTTC.

The chain recombines TRBV7-9 with TRBJ2-3, with TRBD2 identical over 8 bases. Germline-derived CDR1 and CDR2 are SEHNR and FQNEAQ (reference sequence). The length of the CDR3 is 15 residues. The J segment lost 1 base and the V segment lost 5 bases, leaving 5 bases of the junction unmatched. CDR3 sequence reads: CASSRTAGGTDTQYF. For the CDR3, the DNA is TGTGCCAGCAGCCGAACAGCGGGAGGCACAGATACGCAGTATTTT.

The chain combines TRBV9 with TRBJ2-2, with D maybe TRBD2 (5 bases). This CDR3 contains 16 residues. Germline CDR1 reads SGDLS; CDR2 reads YYNGEE. Trimming left V 0 bases short and J 5 bases short, with 14 bases between. CDR3 DNA sequence: TGTGCCAGCAGCGTAGAGCTAGCTCGGGAAACCGGGGAGCTGTTTTTT. This encodes CASSVELARETGELFF.

The chain recombines TRBV7-9 with TRBJ1-5, with 7 bases identical to TRBD1. The ends lost 3 bases at V and 4 bases at J; junction bases unmatched: 3. The germline V gene encodes CDR1 SEHNR and CDR2 FQNEAQ (reference sequence). The CDR3 runs to 14 residues. CDR3 protein: CASSLTGTNQPQHF. CDR3 in DNA: TGTGCCAGCAGCTTGACAGGGACGAATCAGCCCCAGCATTTT. Variable domain in full (rest from reference TRBV7-9 and TRBJ1-5): DTGVSQNPRHKITKRGQNVTFRCDPISEHNRLYWYRQTLGQGPEFLTYFQNEAQLEKSRLLSDRFSAERPKGSFSTLEIQRTEQGDSAMYLCASSLTGTNQPQHFGDGTRLSIL.

Worth noting for this clone: Distinct nucleotide sequences in the sample also encode this CDR3. V gene TRBV5-1 combines with J gene TRBJ2-1; 8 bases match TRBD1. The V and J ends lost 0 bases and 4 bases, in that order; junction bases with no gene match: 3. CDR1 and CDR2 from the germline V gene are SGHRS and YFSETQ. The CDR3 extends over 15 amino acids. The CDR3, as DNA: TGCGCCAGCAGCTTGGTGCAGGGGGCGTACAATGAGCAGTTCTTC. Amino acids: CASSLVQGAYNEQFF.

The chain is built from TRBV30 and TRBJ2-7; possibly TRBD1 for D (5 bases). Germline V gives CDR1 GTSNPN, CDR2 SVGIG (reference sequence). V dropped 2 bases and J dropped 4 bases, with 12 bases sitting between them. The CDR3 length is 13 residues. The CDR3 protein is CAWSRWGSYEQYF. As DNA, the CDR3 is TGTGCCTGGAGTCGATGGGGCTCTTACGAGCAGTACTTC.

This clone appeared a single time. The J gene is TRBJ2-3, the V gene TRBV9, with TRBD1 identical over 8 bases. Germline V CDR1 and CDR2: SGDLS, YYNGEE. The CDR3 has 17 amino acids. Losses at the gene ends were 3 bases for V and 4 bases for J; bases not matched to a gene: 13. CDR3 sequence: CASSASNRGTGADTQYF. DNA of the CDR3: TGTGCCAGCAGCGCCTCGAACAGGGGGACCGGGGCAGATACGCAGTATTTT.

V is TRBV2 and J is TRBJ2-5, with 7 bases lining up with TRBD1. J was trimmed by 3 bases and V by 10 bases; bases with no gene match: 2. Germline V CDR1 and CDR2: SNHLY, FYNNEI. The CDR3 has 11 residues. CDR3 sequence (DNA): TGTGCCAACAGGGGCGAAGAGACCCAGTACTTC. It encodes CANRGEETQYF.

The chain links TRBV7-9 to TRBJ2-2; 8 nucleotides agree with TRBD1. Germline CDR1 SEHNR, CDR2 FQNEAQ (reference sequence). The V segment lost 8 bases and the J segment 5 bases; nucleotides outside the gene matches: 7. The CDR3 extends over 14 amino acids. CDR3: CASVRTGKTGELFF. CDR3 DNA: TGTGCCAGCGTTAGGACAGGGAAAACCGGGGAGCTGTTTTTT.

The rearrangement uses TRBV19 and TRBJ2-2; TRBD1 or TRBD2 may be the D gene (5 bases each). V was clipped by 6 bases and J by 0 bases, with 17 bases between them. CDR1 and CDR2 (germline): LNHDA, SQIVND (reference sequence). There are 17 residues in the CDR3. CDR3 sequence: CASRGTPPESNTGELFF. DNA for the CDR3: TGTGCCAGTAGGGGGACCCCGCCAGAGTCGAACACCGGGGAGCTGTTTTTT.

This chain joins TRBV2 and TRBJ1-1; D remains ambiguous. V dropped 1 base and J dropped 3 bases, with 9 bases sitting between them. This CDR3 is built from 14 residues. Germline CDR1 reads SNHLY; CDR2 reads FYNNEI. Here the CDR3 DNA reads TGTGCCAGCAGTGAAGATAGGCGGTACACTGAAGCTTTCTTT. The encoded protein is CASSEDRRYTEAFF.

The chain employs TRBV6-1 and TRBJ2-7; D call uncertain. The germline V gene has CDR1 MNHNS and CDR2 SASEGT. The CDR3 contains 9 residues. The V and J ends lost 8 bases and 4 bases respectively, with 3 bases between them. The CDR3 reads CASGYEQYF. Here the CDR3 DNA reads TGTGCCAGCGGGTACGAGCAGTACTTC.

V usage is TRBV28 and J usage is TRBJ2-5, with TRBD1 matching over 7 bases. CDR1 and CDR2 from the germline V gene are MDHEN and SYDVKM. This CDR3 has 14 residues. J was trimmed by 5 bases and V by 6 bases; bases with no gene match: 9. The CDR3 loop is CASRTRQGGETQYF. Here the CDR3 DNA reads TGTGCCAGCAGGACTCGACAGGGTGGGGAGACCCAGTACTTC.

Only one count was recorded for this clone. Other DNA sequences within the sample encode an identical CDR3. The V and J genes are TRBV11-2 and TRBJ2-7, with 8 nucleotides matching TRBD2. Trimming cost V 7 bases and J 0 bases; bases outside gene matches: 5. The CDR3 loop spans 14 amino acids. Germline assignment: CDR1 SGHAT and CDR2 FQNNGV. The CDR3 coding sequence is TGTGCCAGCACCCTAACTAGCGGCTCCTACGAGCAGTACTTC. This codes for CASTLTSGSYEQYF. Full variable domain (outside the CDR3, taken from reference TRBV11-2 and TRBJ2-7): EAGVAQSPRYKIIEKRQSVAFWCNPISGHATLYWYQQILGQGPKLLIQFQNNGVVDDSQLPKDRFSAERLKGVDSTLKIQPAKLEDSAVYLCASTLTSGSYEQYFGPGTRLTVT.

The chain employs TRBV29-1 and TRBJ2-5; D is perhaps TRBD2 (6 bases). The germline V gene has CDR1 SQVTM and CDR2 ANQGSEA. The CDR3 contains 14 residues. Trimming pared 5 bases from V and 9 bases from J, leaving 22 bases between. The DNA of the CDR3 is TGCAGCGTTTGGCTACCGGGACTGCGAGATGCCCAGTACTTC. Translated, it gives CSVWLPGLRDAQYF.

The chain carries TRBV18 and TRBJ2-7, with 7 bases identical to TRBD2. Germline V gene lookup returns CDR1 KGHSH and CDR2 LQKENI. The CDR3 runs to 16 residues. V shed 3 bases, J shed 6 bases, and the junction held 14 bases outside the gene matches. The CDR3 DNA is TGTGCCAGCTCACCGCGCCAGGGCGGGAGTATGGCCGAGCAGTACTTC. It yields the protein CASSPRQGGSMAEQYF.

The chain is built from TRBV4-3 and TRBJ2-3, with TRBD2 matching over 9 bases. The junction had 9 bases not matched to a gene; V was cut back by 1 base and J by 1 base. The germline CDR1 and CDR2 sequences are LGHNA and YSLEER. There are 18 residues in the CDR3. DNA for the CDR3: TGCGCCAGCAGCCAAGTTCCCCCCCAGCGGGAGGGCACAGATACGCAGTATTTT. This gives the protein CASSQVPPQREGTDTQYF.

This clone has just one count. The chain couples TRBV5-1 to TRBJ2-1; the D is unclear. The CDR3 runs to 16 residues. Looked up from germline, CDR1 is SGHRS and CDR2 is YFSETQ. V gave up 2 bases and J gave up 4 bases, with 16 bases separating them. CDR3 coding DNA: TGCGCCAGCAGCTTAGGCTACATAGGACCTTACAATGAGCAGTTCTTC. The encoded protein is CASSLGYIGPYNEQFF.

This chain links TRBV29-1 with TRBJ2-2, with a tentative D call TRBD1 (6 bases). Per the germline V gene, CDR1 is SQVTM and CDR2 is ANQGSEA. The CDR3 extends over 12 amino acids. V was cut by 5 bases and J by 7 bases, with 11 bases left in between. The CDR3 DNA reads as TGCAGCGTTATCAGGGGCCTCGGGGAGCTGTTTTTT. Translating it yields CSVIRGLGELFF.

This clone appeared once. The chain links TRBV5-6 to TRBJ2-5; D perhaps matches TRBD1 (6 bases). This CDR3 is 17 amino acids long. Trimming cost V 3 bases and J 7 bases, with 25 bases left between them. The germline V gene has CDR1 SGHDT and CDR2 YYEEEE. CDR3 residues: CASSSGDQGPSMGTQYF. In nucleotides, the CDR3 is TGTGCCAGCAGCTCAGGGGATCAAGGTCCCTCGATGGGGACCCAGTACTTC.

V usage is TRBV7-9 and J usage is TRBJ2-7; a weak D match, TRBD2 (5 bases). This CDR3 is 16 amino acids long. Per the germline V gene, CDR1 is SEHNR and CDR2 is FQNEAQ (reference sequence). V was cut by 4 bases and J by 3 bases, with 19 bases left in between. CDR3 residues: CASSSLLNDGLYEQYF. The CDR3 DNA reads TGTGCCAGCAGCTCCCTGCTGAATGACGGACTCTACGAGCAGTACTTC.

The genes are TRBV7-8 and TRBJ1-5; D might be TRBD1 (5 bases). There are 14 residues in the CDR3. The V end lost 1 base, the J end lost 5 bases, and 9 bases lay between the germline ends. Germline V gene data show CDR1 as SGHVS and CDR2 as FQNEAQ. CDR3: CASSLVGRHQPQHF. In nucleotides, the CDR3 is TGTGCCAGCAGCTTAGTGGGGCGGCATCAGCCCCAGCATTTT. The variable domain in full, with the rest retrieved from reference TRBV7-8 and TRBJ1-5, is GAGVSQSPRYKVAKRGQDVALRCDPISGHVSLFWYQQALGQGPEFLTYFQNEAQLDKSGLPSDRFFAERPEGSVSTLKIQRTQQEDSAVYLCASSLVGRHQPQHFGDGTRLSIL.

Comment on this clone: Different DNA sequences within this sample yield the same CDR3. The V and J genes are TRBV4-2 and TRBJ2-7, with unresolved D. Germline loops: CDR1 LGHNA, CDR2 YNFKEQ. V was cut by 1 base and J by 1 base, with 5 bases left in between. This CDR3 region has 13 residues. The CDR3 reads CASSQGSSYEQYF. CDR3 in DNA: TGTGCCAGCAGCCAAGGGAGTTCCTACGAGCAGTACTTC.

V is TRBV19 and J is TRBJ1-1; 7 positions match TRBD1. Trimming took 6 bases from V and 5 from J; bases not matched to a gene: 9. The CDR3 totals 14 residues. Germline assignment: CDR1 LNHDA and CDR2 SQIVND (reference sequence). CDR3 in DNA: TGTGCCAGTAGGTTTTGGGGACAGAGAACTGAAGCTTTCTTT. As protein: CASRFWGQRTEAFF.

This clone was counted between two and nine times. J is TRBJ1-2 and V is TRBV19; a weak D match, TRBD1 (5 bases). The CDR3 totals 13 residues. The V gene's germline CDR1 is LNHDA and CDR2 SQIVND (reference sequence). Trimming left V 3 bases short and J 7 bases short, with 12 bases between. CDR3 in DNA: TGTGCCAGTAGTATTGAGGGGCAAGCTGGCTACACCTTC. Translation gives CASSIEGQAGYTF.

CDR3 loop: CASSVATSANSYEQYF. The CDR3 DNA reads as TGTGCCAGCAGTGTCGCCACTAGCGCCAACTCCTACGAGCAGTACTTC. The chain couples TRBV6-1 to TRBJ2-7, with TRBD2 identical over 7 bases. The germline V gene has CDR1 MNHNS and CDR2 SASEGT. After removal of 4 bases from V and 0 bases from J, the junction contained 9 bases not matched to a gene. This CDR3 spans 16 amino acids.